This passage covers 21 T cell receptor beta chains from one sample sequenced in a study of graft-versus-host responses after intestinal transplantation. TCRdb's copy holds only in-frame clones and misses some; the assay was immunoSEQ multiplex PCR. The profile shows roughly 60,000 clones, 90% to 95% of them singletons. The material was PBMCs, obtained 118 days after intestinal transplantation. The receptors shown here come from a human patient who received an intestinal transplant, so some T cells may come from the graft donor.

The chain joins TRBV28 to TRBJ1-3; a possible D gene is TRBD1 (5 bases). The CDR3 is made up of 14 amino acids. Per germline, CDR1 MDHEN and CDR2 SYDVKM. V lost 7 bases and J 2 bases, leaving 12 bases between the germline ends. The CDR3: CASNRPRAGNTIYF. In DNA, the CDR3 is TGTGCCAGCAACAGGCCTAGAGCTGGAAACACCATATATTTT.

This chain uses TRBV27 with TRBJ2-5; 8 positions match TRBD1. The germline gives CDR1 MNHEY, CDR2 SMNVEV (reference sequence). V shed 1 base and J 5 bases; nucleotides not matched to a gene: 9. This CDR3 has 16 residues. CDR3 nucleotides: TGTGCCAGCAGTTTATTCAGGGGGCATGGTGAGGAGACCCAGTACTTC. It codes for CASSLFRGHGEETQYF.

The rearrangement links TRBV9 to TRBJ2-3; D remains unclear. CDR1 SGDLS and CDR2 YYNGEE come from the germline V gene. This CDR3 has 13 amino acids. V lost 1 base and J lost 2, with 5 bases in between. The CDR3 DNA reads TGTGCCAGCAGCGTATGGGACACAGATACGCAGTATTTT. Its protein is CASSVWDTDTQYF.

This sequence joins TRBV2 and TRBJ1-4; maybe TRBD1 (6 bases). The germline CDR1 and CDR2 sequences are SNHLY and FYNNEI. This CDR3 spans 15 amino acids. V lost 6 bases, J lost 0 bases, and 11 bases lay in between. The CDR3 sequence: CASRVDSATNEKLFF. CDR3 nucleotide sequence: TGTGCCAGCAGAGTGGACAGTGCAACTAATGAAAAACTGTTTTTT. The variable domain in full, completed from reference TRBV2 and TRBJ1-4, reads EPEVTQTPSHQVTQMGQEVILRCVPISNHLYFYWYRQILGQKVEFLVSFYNNEISEKSEIFDDQFSVERPDGSNFTLKIRSTKLEDSAMYFCASRVDSATNEKLFFGSGTQLSVL.

This clone has only a few counts. J is TRBJ2-7 and V is TRBV29-1; D call uncertain. This CDR3 contains 11 residues. The germline gives CDR1 SQVTM, CDR2 ANQGSEA. Trimming took off 6 bases at V and 5 bases at J, with 11 bases between the two ends. CDR3 nucleotides: TGCAGCGTAGAGAGTCGGCACGAGCAGTACTTC. Amino acid sequence: CSVESRHEQYF.

The chain has TRBV12-5 and TRBJ2-2; D assignment may be TRBD1 or TRBD2 (6 bases each). Trimming took off 0 bases at V and 2 bases at J, with 16 bases between the two ends. Germline values: CDR1 LGHNT, CDR2 FRNRAP. This CDR3 contains 18 residues. In DNA form, the CDR3 reads TGTGCTAGTGGTTTGGTACCGGGGGCGAAGGCTAACACCGGGGAGCTGTTTTTT. Protein product: CASGLVPGAKANTGELFF.

The chain combines TRBV1 with TRBJ2-1; TRBD2 is taken as the D call from the table, unchecked against the DNA. TRBV1 is labeled a pseudogene. CDR3 length: 15 residues. CDR3 amino acids: CTSSPRAAPYNEQFF. CDR3 in DNA: TGCACCAGCAGCCCACGAGCGGCACCTTACAATGAGCAGTTCTTC.

The chain is built from TRBV6-5 and TRBJ1-1; D call uncertain. With 10 bases removed from V and 4 bases from J, the gap between germline ends came to 10 bases. Germline assignment: CDR1 MNHEY and CDR2 SVGAGI. This CDR3 is 11 amino acids long. The CDR3 DNA follows: TGTGCCACCTCGGGAGGCACTGAAGCTTTCTTT. Its translation: CATSGGTEAFF.

This chain connects TRBV28 to TRBJ1-3; TRBD1 matches at 8 bases. Germline-derived CDR1 and CDR2 are MDHEN and SYDVKM. The CDR3 is 13 amino acids. V was pared by 5 bases and J by 8 bases, with 5 bases of the junction left unmatched. This CDR3 is CASSRTGRDTIYF. DNA for the CDR3: TGTGCCAGCAGTAGGACAGGGAGAGACACCATATATTTT.

This sequence joins TRBV9 and TRBJ2-7; 9 nucleotides agree with TRBD2. After removal of 4 bases from V and 0 bases from J, the junction contained 5 bases not matched to a gene. CDR1 is SGDLS and CDR2 is YYNGEE in the germline V gene. The CDR3 is made up of 15 amino acids. CDR3 DNA sequence: TGTGCCAGCAGCAGAAGCGGGGGGCGCTCCTACGAGCAGTACTTC. As protein: CASSRSGGRSYEQYF.

J is TRBJ2-3 and V is TRBV4-1; TRBD1 aligns across 8 bases. Trimming cost V 1 base and J 0 bases; bases outside gene matches: 12. The CDR3 is 19 amino acids. Per the germline V gene, CDR1 is MGHRA and CDR2 is YSYEKL. Here the CDR3 reads CASSQARFGTGFSTDTQYF. The CDR3 nucleotides read TGCGCCAGCAGCCAAGCTCGATTTGGGACAGGCTTCAGCACAGATACGCAGTATTTT.

The V call is TRBV11-3, the J call TRBJ2-1; 9 nucleotides match TRBD2. The CDR3 length is 16 residues. The V and J ends lost 5 bases and 4 bases, in that order; junction bases with no gene match: 9. Germline V gene sequence: CDR1 SGHNT, CDR2 YENEEA. In DNA form, the CDR3 reads TGTGCCAGCAGCCAGACTAGCGGTGGGGCTTACAATGAGCAGTTCTTC. Protein product: CASSQTSGGAYNEQFF.

The CDR3 loop is CASSPSRVRPASYNEQFF. CDR3 DNA: TGTGCCAGCTCACCTTCGCGGGTACGTCCAGCCTCCTACAATGAGCAGTTCTTC. The rearrangement joins TRBV18 to TRBJ2-1, with a tentative D call TRBD2 (5 bases). The CDR3 totals 18 residues. The germline V gene has CDR1 KGHSH and CDR2 LQKENI. Deletions cut 3 bases from V and 0 bases from J, with 18 bases between.

The genes are TRBV18 and TRBJ2-5; TRBD1 agrees at 7 bases. This CDR3 has 13 residues. In germline, CDR1 is KGHSH, CDR2 LQKENI. The V segment lost 3 bases and the J segment 2 bases; nucleotides outside the gene matches: 0. CDR3 DNA sequence: TGTGCCAGCTCACCGGGACAGCAAGAGACCCAGTACTTC. This translates into CASSPGQQETQYF.

The genes are TRBV9 and TRBJ2-1; TRBD2 matches at 15 bases. The CDR3 covers 18 residues. V lost 0 bases, J lost 3 bases, and 4 bases stayed unmatched. CDR1 SGDLS and CDR2 YYNGEE come from the germline V gene. Here the CDR3 DNA reads TGTGCCAGCAGCGTAGTTGGACTAGCGGGAGGGAGCTACAATGAGCAGTTCTTC. Protein sequence: CASSVVGLAGGSYNEQFF. The full variable domain, completed using reference TRBV9 and TRBJ2-1, is DSGVTQTPKHLITATGQRVTLRCSPRSGDLSVYWYQQSLDQGLQFLIQYYNGEERAKGNILERFSAQQFPDLHSELNLSSLELGDSALYFCASSVVGLAGGSYNEQFFGPGTRLTVL.

The gene calls are TRBV29-1 and TRBJ1-1, with TRBD1 matching 7 bases. This CDR3 has 13 amino acids. Germline CDR1 is SQVTM and CDR2 is ANQGSEA. V lost 6 bases to trimming and J lost 6 bases; unmatched junction nucleotides: 10. The CDR3 sequence is CSVFQGVGAEAFF. CDR3 in DNA: TGCAGCGTCTTTCAGGGGGTGGGGGCTGAAGCTTTCTTT.

V usage is TRBV10-3 and J usage is TRBJ2-7; D ambiguous. This CDR3 comprises 15 residues. V gave up 4 bases and J gave up 3 bases, with 16 bases separating them. CDR1 and CDR2 from the germline V gene are ENHRY and SYGVKD. The CDR3 DNA is TGTGCCATCAGTGGGGCAAGCCTCGCCATCTACGAGCAGTACTTC. This encodes CAISGASLAIYEQYF.

Here the CDR3 DNA reads TGTGCCAGCAGTCAAACCTACGAGCAGTACTTC. The encoded protein is CASSQTYEQYF. This sequence joins TRBV28 and TRBJ2-7, with unresolved D. Germline CDR1 and CDR2: MDHEN and SYDVKM. Trimming left V 5 bases short and J 2 bases short, with 4 bases between. CDR3 length equals 11 residues.

The chain combines TRBV28 with TRBJ2-3; D may correspond to TRBD1 or TRBD2 (5 bases each). CDR1 is MDHEN, CDR2 SYDVKM, per germline. The V end was cut by 2 bases, the J end by 5 bases, with 11 bases between. CDR3 length: 14 residues. CDR3 amino acids: CASSLEGRLDTQYF. DNA for the CDR3: TGTGCCAGCAGTTTAGAGGGGCGCTTAGATACGCAGTATTTT.

V is TRBV19 and J is TRBJ1-4; D not resolved. The CDR3 length is 16 residues. V lost 4 bases and J 8 bases, leaving 20 bases between the germline ends. Germline CDR1 reads LNHDA; CDR2 reads SQIVND (reference sequence). The CDR3 bases are TGTGCCAGTAGTAGCTTATGGTTGAGGGAAGGAGAAAAACTGTTTTTT. Protein sequence: CASSSLWLREGEKLFF.

V and J are TRBV2 and TRBJ2-7; D is unclear. Trimming cost V 7 bases and J 4 bases, with 17 bases left between them. In germline, CDR1 is SNHLY, CDR2 FYNNEI. The CDR3 extends over 14 amino acids. The CDR3 spells CASTVTAYLYEQYF. The CDR3 nucleotides read TGTGCCAGCACGGTGACGGCCTACCTTTACGAGCAGTACTTC. The full variable domain, completed using reference TRBV2 and TRBJ2-7, is EPEVTQTPSHQVTQMGQEVILRCVPISNHLYFYWYRQILGQKVEFLVSFYNNEISEKSEIFDDQFSVERPDGSNFTLKIRSTKLEDSAMYFCASTVTAYLYEQYFGPGTRLTVT.